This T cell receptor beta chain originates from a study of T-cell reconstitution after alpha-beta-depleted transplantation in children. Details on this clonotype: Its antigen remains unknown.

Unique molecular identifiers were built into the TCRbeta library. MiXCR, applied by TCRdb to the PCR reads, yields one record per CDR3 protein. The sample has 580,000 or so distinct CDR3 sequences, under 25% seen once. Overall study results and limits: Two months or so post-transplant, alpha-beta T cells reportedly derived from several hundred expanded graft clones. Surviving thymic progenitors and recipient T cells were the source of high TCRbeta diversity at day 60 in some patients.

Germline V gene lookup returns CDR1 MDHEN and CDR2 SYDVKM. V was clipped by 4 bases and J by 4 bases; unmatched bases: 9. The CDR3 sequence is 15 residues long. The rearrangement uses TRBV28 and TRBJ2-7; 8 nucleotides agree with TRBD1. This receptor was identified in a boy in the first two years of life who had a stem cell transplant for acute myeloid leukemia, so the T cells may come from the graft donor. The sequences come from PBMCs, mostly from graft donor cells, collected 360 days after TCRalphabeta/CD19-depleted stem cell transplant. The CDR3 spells CASSSTRTGRYEQYV. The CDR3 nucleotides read TGTGCCAGCAGTTCCACCCGGACAGGGAGGTACGAGCAGTACGTC.